These 26 T cell receptor beta chains were sequenced from one sample in a study of cytomegalovirus exposure and HLA in healthy donors. The PCR was carried out with 60 Vbeta primers and 13 Jbeta primers. Data came from immunoSEQ multiplex PCR; TCRdb stores just in-frame clones and leaves some out. The table lists under 200,000 clones, roughly three quarters of them singletons. Sequencing was done on a sample of PBMCs. The receptors were sampled from a man aged 18 to 30 in good health and CMV-seropositive.

This clone was seen a few times. The chain recombines TRBV7-3 with TRBJ2-2, with 9 bases lining up with TRBD2. Looked up from germline, CDR1 is SGHTA and CDR2 is FQGTGA. With 5 bases clipped from V and 5 bases from J, the junction kept 9 bases outside the gene matches. The CDR3 is made up of 16 amino acids. CDR3 nucleotide sequence: TGTGCCAGCAGCCCACTCTTGGCGGGGGGGACCGGGGAGCTGTTTTTT. Translated, it gives CASSPLLAGGTGELFF. The whole variable domain, remainder taken from reference TRBV7-3 and TRBJ2-2, is GAGVSQTPSNKVTEKGKYVELRCDPISGHTALYWYRQSLGQGPEFLIYFQGTGAADDSGLPNDRFFAVRPEGSVSTLKIQRTERGDSAVYLCASSPLLAGGTGELFFGEGSRLTVL.

V and J are TRBV7-2 and TRBJ2-1; 7 bases align to TRBD2. The J segment lost 5 bases and the V segment lost 2 bases, leaving 3 bases of the junction unmatched. The CDR3 totals 14 residues. Germline loops: CDR1 SGHTA, CDR2 FQGNSA. The CDR3 loop is CASSLTGGNNEQFF. In DNA form, the CDR3 reads TGTGCCAGCAGCTTAACGGGAGGTAACAATGAGCAGTTCTTC.

The V call is TRBV19, the J call TRBJ2-1, with TRBD2 matching over 7 bases. This CDR3 spans 16 amino acids. The V and J ends lost 11 bases and 5 bases, in that order; junction bases with no gene match: 18. Germline CDR1 LNHDA, CDR2 SQIVND (reference sequence). The CDR3 loop reads CASKLGLAAMNNEQFF. The CDR3 nucleotides are TGTGCCTCCAAATTGGGCCTAGCGGCGATGAACAATGAGCAGTTCTTC.

This clone was observed a single time. The chain couples TRBV9 to TRBJ2-7; TRBD2 might be the D (6 bases). Trimming removed 2 bases at V and 3 bases at J, with 12 bases between. This CDR3 is built from 14 residues. Per the germline V gene, CDR1 is SGDLS and CDR2 is YYNGEE. The CDR3 DNA reads TGTGCCAGCAGCGTCGGGACTCTGAACTACGAGCAGTACTTC. This sequence encodes CASSVGTLNYEQYF. The whole variable domain, remainder taken from reference TRBV9 and TRBJ2-7, is DSGVTQTPKHLITATGQRVTLRCSPRSGDLSVYWYQQSLDQGLQFLIQYYNGEERAKGNILERFSAQQFPDLHSELNLSSLELGDSALYFCASSVGTLNYEQYFGPGTRLTVT.

The chain carries TRBV19 and TRBJ2-1; 10 positions match TRBD1. V gave up 6 bases and J gave up 4 bases; unmatched junction bases: 9. CDR1 and CDR2 from the germline V gene are LNHDA and SQIVND (reference sequence). There are 16 residues in the CDR3. CDR3 in amino acids: CASRTTGGSYYNEQFF. The CDR3 DNA is TGTGCCAGTAGAACGACAGGGGGCTCCTATTACAATGAGCAGTTCTTC.

The gene calls are TRBV13 and TRBJ2-1, with a possible D match to TRBD1 (5 bases). The V gene's germline CDR1 is PRHDT and CDR2 FYEKMQ (reference sequence). V lost 5 bases, J lost 5 bases, and 10 bases lay in between. This CDR3 comprises 13 residues. CDR3 in amino acids: CASSRDSDNEQFF. The DNA of the CDR3 is TGTGCCAGCAGCAGAGACAGTGACAATGAGCAGTTCTTC.

The chain employs TRBV19 and TRBJ1-5; tentative D call: TRBD1 (5 bases). This CDR3 spans 15 amino acids. Germline CDR1 and CDR2: LNHDA and SQIVND (reference sequence). The germline V and J ends were trimmed by 5 bases and 4 bases, with 15 bases remaining between them. The CDR3 region is CASSPRGRQNQPQHF. CDR3 nucleotides: TGTGCCAGTAGTCCCCGGGGGAGACAAAATCAGCCCCAGCATTTT.

V usage is TRBV7-2 and J usage is TRBJ2-4; 8 nucleotides align to TRBD2. V shed 5 bases and J 8 bases; nucleotides not matched to a gene: 11. Looked up from germline, CDR1 is SGHTA and CDR2 is FQGNSA. The CDR3 covers 15 residues. The CDR3 DNA reads as TGTGCCAGCAGCCCCCGGGCGGGGGGTGGGTACATTCAGTACTTC. Translating it yields CASSPRAGGGYIQYF.

The chain uses TRBV19 and TRBJ1-1; D gene uncertain. V lost 5 bases to trimming and J lost 1 base, with 5 bases between them. The germline gives CDR1 LNHDA, CDR2 SQIVND (reference sequence). The CDR3 runs to 12 residues. The CDR3 loop reads CASSFRNTEAFF. The CDR3 DNA reads as TGTGCCAGTAGTTTCCGGAACACTGAAGCTTTCTTT.

The rearrangement joins TRBV25-1 to TRBJ1-5; D is uncertain. V was trimmed by 6 bases and J by 4 bases, leaving 7 bases between them. Germline CDR1 MGHDK, CDR2 SYGVNS. The CDR3 contains 12 residues. DNA of the CDR3: TGTGCCAGCAGGGGAGGGAATCAGCCCCAGCATTTT. This gives the protein CASRGGNQPQHF.

J is TRBJ2-7 and V is TRBV10-3; 9 bases are shared with TRBD2. Germline loops: CDR1 ENHRY, CDR2 SYGVKD. This CDR3 has 16 residues. V was clipped by 0 bases and J by 4 bases; unmatched bases: 7. CDR3 bases: TGTGCCATCAGTGAGTCGAGGTTAGCGGGAGATTACGAGCAGTACTTC. Its protein product is CAISESRLAGDYEQYF.

CDR3 amino acids: CAWSVLPGYLSGANVLTF. Here the CDR3 DNA reads TGTGCCTGGAGTGTACTTCCAGGATACCTCTCTGGGGCCAACGTCCTGACTTTC. The chain combines TRBV30 with TRBJ2-6; no firm D call. The CDR3 totals 18 residues. Between the trimmed V and J ends, which lost 0 bases and 0 bases, there was a span of 15 bases. Per germline, CDR1 GTSNPN and CDR2 SVGIG (reference sequence).

The J gene is TRBJ2-5, the V gene TRBV5-4; the D is unclear. The J call may be faulty, since TRBJ2-7 better matches the DNA end. Germline V gene lookup returns CDR1 SGHNT and CDR2 YYREEE (reference sequence). The CDR3 is 16 residues long. The DNA of the CDR3 is TGTGCCAGCAGCTTGGCCGGTAGTATTAGCTCCTACGAGCAGTACTTC. Translation gives CASSLAGSISSYEQYF.

This chain uses TRBV19 with TRBJ2-3; tentative D call: TRBD2 (6 bases). Germline CDR1 is LNHDA and CDR2 is SQIVND (reference sequence). Trimming took off 5 bases at V and 0 bases at J, with 6 bases between the two ends. This CDR3 comprises 13 residues. CDR3 DNA sequence: TGTGCCAGTAGTGGGGGGAGCACAGATACGCAGTATTTT. This encodes CASSGGSTDTQYF.

V is TRBV19 and J is TRBJ2-5, with 8 bases fitting TRBD1. V lost 6 bases to trimming and J lost 3 bases; unmatched junction nucleotides: 3. There are 13 residues in the CDR3. Germline V gene data show CDR1 as LNHDA and CDR2 as SQIVND (reference sequence). CDR3 sequence (DNA): TGTGCCAGTAGAGGGACAGGAAAAGAGACCCAGTACTTC. Its translation is CASRGTGKETQYF. Full variable domain (rest looked up from reference TRBV19 and TRBJ2-5): DGGITQSPKYLFRKEGQNVTLSCEQNLNHDAMYWYRQDPGQGLRLIYYSQIVNDFQKGDIAEGYSVSREKKESFPLTVTSAQKNPTAFYLCASRGTGKETQYFGPGTRLLVL.

There are a few counts of this clone. The V and J genes are TRBV4-1 and TRBJ2-1; 10 nucleotides agree with TRBD2. CDR1 MGHRA and CDR2 YSYEKL come from the germline V gene. The V and J ends lost 5 bases and 9 bases, in that order; junction bases with no gene match: 13. The CDR3 is 16 residues long. The CDR3 loop reads CASSGGSGRAVSEQFF. The CDR3 DNA follows: TGCGCCAGCAGCGGAGGAAGCGGGAGGGCCGTGAGTGAGCAGTTCTTC.

The genes are TRBV5-4 and TRBJ1-6, with D perhaps matching TRBD1 (5 bases). Trimming removed 1 base at V and 10 bases at J, with 21 bases between. Germline CDR1 reads SGHNT; CDR2 reads YYREEE (reference sequence). This CDR3 has 17 amino acids. As DNA, the CDR3 is TGTGCCAGCAGCTTGTATCGGGACTACGACCTTGAGTCACCCCTCCACTTT. Protein: CASSLYRDYDLESPLHF.

The rearrangement links TRBV7-9 to TRBJ2-7, with 8 nucleotides matching TRBD2. Germline V gene sequence: CDR1 SEHNR, CDR2 FQNEAQ (reference sequence). The CDR3 is made up of 14 amino acids. V shed 3 bases, J shed 4 bases, and the junction held 5 bases outside the gene matches. The CDR3 DNA follows: TGTGCCAGCAGCTTTAGCGGGAATACTTACGAGCAGTACTTC. Its protein is CASSFSGNTYEQYF.

J is TRBJ1-2 and V is TRBV12-5; 8 positions agree with TRBD1. Germline CDR1 reads LGHNT; CDR2 reads FRNRAP. V lost 0 bases, J lost 3 bases, and 15 bases stayed unmatched. The CDR3 consists of 19 residues. The CDR3 loop is CASGLVRGGQDRFHYGYTF. The CDR3 DNA reads TGTGCTAGTGGTTTGGTACGAGGGGGACAGGACCGATTCCACTATGGCTACACCTTC.

The chain uses TRBV30 and TRBJ1-1; 7 positions agree with TRBD1. The CDR3 contains 14 residues. Germline V gene lookup returns CDR1 GTSNPN and CDR2 SVGIG (reference sequence). After removal of 2 bases from V and 6 bases from J, the junction contained 9 bases not matched to a gene. CDR3 DNA: TGTGCCTGGAGTAACAGGGGAGGAAGGGCTGAAGCTTTCTTT. It encodes CAWSNRGGRAEAFF.

This chain links TRBV7-8 with TRBJ2-6, with 9 bases identical to TRBD1. V was pared by 8 bases and J by 0 bases, with 11 bases of the junction left unmatched. The length of the CDR3 is 18 residues. Germline CDR1 is SGHVS and CDR2 is FQNEAQ. CDR3 sequence: CASGGEGQGFSGANVLTF. For the CDR3, the DNA is TGTGCCAGCGGGGGTGAGGGACAGGGATTCTCTGGGGCCAACGTCCTGACTTTC.

CDR3 coding DNA: TGTGGGGGGGAGGATGAGCAGTTCTTC. It encodes CGGEDEQFF. The chain combines TRBV10-3 with TRBJ2-1, with D maybe TRBD2 (6 bases). Germline V gives CDR1 ENHRY, CDR2 SYGVKD. This CDR3 has 9 amino acids.

This sequence joins TRBV7-3 and TRBJ2-3; D remains unclear. V gave up 3 bases and J gave up 1 base, with 11 bases separating them. The CDR3 totals 15 residues. Germline V CDR1 and CDR2: SGHTA, FQGTGA. The CDR3 DNA reads TGTGCCAGCAGCTTTTATCACTTCCGCACAGATACGCAGTATTTT. It is translated as CASSFYHFRTDTQYF.

The CDR3 DNA sequence: TGTGCCAGCAGCCGTACAGGGGCTAGCAATCAGCCCCAGCATTTT. Its translation is CASSRTGASNQPQHF. The chain recombines TRBV11-2 with TRBJ1-5; 7 nucleotides agree with TRBD1. The CDR3 sequence is 15 residues long. The V segment lost 5 bases and the J segment 0 bases; nucleotides outside the gene matches: 4. Germline V gene sequence: CDR1 SGHAT, CDR2 FQNNGV. The full variable domain, in which reference TRBV11-2 and TRBJ1-5 provide the parts outside the CDR3, is EAGVAQSPRYKIIEKRQSVAFWCNPISGHATLYWYQQILGQGPKLLIQFQNNGVVDDSQLPKDRFSAERLKGVDSTLKIQPAKLEDSAVYLCASSRTGASNQPQHFGDGTRLSIL.

The chain recombines TRBV11-2 with TRBJ2-2, with 8 bases identical to TRBD2. The J segment lost 4 bases and the V segment lost 1 base, leaving 11 bases of the junction unmatched. This CDR3 spans 18 amino acids. Germline V gives CDR1 SGHAT, CDR2 FQNNGV. CDR3 DNA sequence: TGTGCCAGCAGCTTAGCCCCCCCCTCGGGGGGGCCCACCGGGGAGCTGTTTTTT. It translates to CASSLAPPSGGPTGELFF.

This clone was counted between two and nine times. The rearrangement links TRBV5-1 to TRBJ1-4; 7 bases are shared with TRBD1. Germline CDR1 SGHRS, CDR2 YFSETQ. Trimming at V came to 3 bases and at J to 3 bases, leaving 2 bases not matched to a gene. The CDR3 extends over 14 amino acids. This CDR3 is CASSSTGSNEKLFF. CDR3 nucleotides: TGCGCCAGCAGCTCGACAGGGTCTAATGAAAAACTGTTTTTT.